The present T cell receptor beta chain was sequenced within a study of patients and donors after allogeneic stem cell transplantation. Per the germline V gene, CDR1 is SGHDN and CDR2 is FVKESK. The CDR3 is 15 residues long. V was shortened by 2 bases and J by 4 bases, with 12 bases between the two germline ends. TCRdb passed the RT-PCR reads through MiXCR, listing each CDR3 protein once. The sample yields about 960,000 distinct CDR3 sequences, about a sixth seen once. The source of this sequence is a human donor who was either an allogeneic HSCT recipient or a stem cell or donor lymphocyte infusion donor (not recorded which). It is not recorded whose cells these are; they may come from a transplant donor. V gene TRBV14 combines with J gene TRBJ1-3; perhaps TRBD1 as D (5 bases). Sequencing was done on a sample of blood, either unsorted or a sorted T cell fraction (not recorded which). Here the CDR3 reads CASSQLRVTGNTIYF. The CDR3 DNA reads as TGTGCCAGCAGCCAACTCAGGGTGACCGGAAACACCATATATTTT.